This T cell receptor (beta chain) was sequenced in a study of Tregs in tolerant kidney transplant recipients. TCRdb keeps only in-frame clones here, not all; method: immunoSEQ multiplex PCR. The listing records roughly 48,000 clones. Remarks on this clone: The CDR3 end is not reached by the read, which stops 3 residues before it; the germline J gene fills it in.

Germline CDR1 MNHEY, CDR2 SVGEGT. The CDR3 has 15 amino acids. Sample: CD4+ T cells from blood, taken before the transplant. The TCR was taken from a human donor who received a combined kidney and bone marrow transplant. The chain recombines TRBV6-2 or TRBV6-3 with TRBJ2-6, with D perhaps given as TRBD1 or TRBD2 (8 bases each). CDR3 loop: CASGDRFTGANVLTF. The CDR3 DNA, read in part, is TGTGCTAGCGGGGACAGGTTCACCGGGGCCAACGTC.